This T cell receptor (beta chain) derives from a study of early T cells in non-severe SARS-CoV-2 infection. In the study overall: Sequenced bulk RNA came from whole blood that was unsorted, and chains were unpaired. Study-level points and caveats: VDJdb-based annotation leaned toward anti-spike CD8 responses and missed private and CD4 specificities.

CDR1 ENHRY and CDR2 SYGVKD come from the germline V gene. The length of the CDR3 is 15 residues. The V and J ends lost 2 bases and 3 bases respectively, with 12 bases between them. This clonotype was found many times. What it binds is unknown. Individual cDNA molecules were tagged with unique molecular identifiers, the study reported. TCRdb reanalysed the 5' RACE reads using MiXCR and keeps one entry per CDR3 protein. The sample has over 50,000 distinct CDR3 sequences, under 8.5% seen once. The rearrangement links TRBV10-3 to TRBJ2-3; tentatively, D is TRBD2 (5 bases). Sequencing was carried out using whole blood. This sequence was found in an adult who was a healthcare worker with PCR-confirmed SARS-CoV-2 infection or an uninfected control (not recorded which). The CDR3: CAISELGLRTDTQYF. CDR3 sequence (DNA): TGTGCCATCAGTGAGCTCGGACTTAGAACAGATACGCAGTATTTT.